This T cell receptor (beta chain) stems from a study of vaccination effects on CD4 cells after COVID-19. Assay: immunoSEQ multiplex PCR; the TCRdb copy retains only in-frame clones and omits some. The sample consists of around 81,000 clones, under 85% of them appearing once. As regards this clone: Its specificity is unknown.

General study points: At late timepoints after vaccination, vaccine- and infection-induced clones shrank markedly. Common cold coronavirus cross-reactivity was shown by only 1 of 255 vaccine-induced clones in healthy vaccinees.

CD4+ T cells specific for antigen were expanded with viral peptide pools by the ViraFEST assay before sequencing. Having been cultured for less than 12 days, the cells underwent CD4+ T cell isolation. Two doses of either BNT162b2 or mRNA-1273 were given to each participant. The authors replaced half the medium with IL-2 medium on days 3 and 7. The CDR3 length is 16 residues. Losses at the gene ends were 3 bases for V and 3 bases for J; bases not matched to a gene: 10. The germline CDR1 and CDR2 sequences are SGHAT and FQDESV (reference sequence). The sample in question was CD4+ T cells from PBMCs cultured with HCoV-OC43 spike peptides, obtained after COVID-19 vaccination. Documented subset: HCoV-OC43 spike overlapping peptide pool stimulation. J is TRBJ1-1 and V is TRBV11-1; TRBD1 agrees at 7 bases. The sequence was obtained from a human donor who received a COVID-19 vaccine. In nucleotides, the CDR3 is TGTGCCAGCAGCTTGGGGCGGGGGACAGAAGACACTGAAGCTTTCTTT. This translates into CASSLGRGTEDTEAFF.